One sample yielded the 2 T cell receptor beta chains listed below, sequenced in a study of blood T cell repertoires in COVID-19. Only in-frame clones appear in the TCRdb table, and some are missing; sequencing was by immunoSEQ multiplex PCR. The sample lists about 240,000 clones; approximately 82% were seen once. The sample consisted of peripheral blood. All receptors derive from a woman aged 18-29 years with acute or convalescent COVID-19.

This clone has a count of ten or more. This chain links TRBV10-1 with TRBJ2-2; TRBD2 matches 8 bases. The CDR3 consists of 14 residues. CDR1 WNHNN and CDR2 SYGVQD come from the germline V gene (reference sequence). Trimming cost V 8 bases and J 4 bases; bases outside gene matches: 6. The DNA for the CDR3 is TGCGCCAGCTCCCGTAGCGGGGCCACCGGGGAGCTGTTTTTT. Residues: CASSRSGATGELFF.

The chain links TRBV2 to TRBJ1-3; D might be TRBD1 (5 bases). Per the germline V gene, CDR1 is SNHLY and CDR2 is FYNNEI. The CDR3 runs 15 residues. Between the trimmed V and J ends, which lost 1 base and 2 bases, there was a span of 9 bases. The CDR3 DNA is TGTGCCAGCAGTGAAGATAGGGGCCCTGGAAACACCATATATTTT. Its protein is CASSEDRGPGNTIYF. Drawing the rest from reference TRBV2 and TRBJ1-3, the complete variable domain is EPEVTQTPSHQVTQMGQEVILRCVPISNHLYFYWYRQILGQKVEFLVSFYNNEISEKSEIFDDQFSVERPDGSNFTLKIRSTKLEDSAMYFCASSEDRGPGNTIYFGEGSWLTVV.